A single sample is the source of the 15 T cell receptor beta chains below, sequenced in a study of patients and donors after allogeneic stem cell transplantation. MiXCR, applied by TCRdb to the RT-PCR reads, yields one record per CDR3 protein. The sample carries about 160,000 distinct CDR3 sequences, 37% recorded once. The sample comprised blood, either unsorted or a sorted T cell fraction (not recorded which). Source of these receptors: a human donor who was either an allogeneic HSCT recipient or a stem cell or donor lymphocyte infusion donor (not recorded which). It is not recorded whose cells these are; they may come from a transplant donor.

This sequence joins TRBV6-5 and TRBJ1-1; no firm D call. Germline V CDR1 and CDR2: MNHEY, SVGAGI. This CDR3 spans 16 amino acids. V was pared by 0 bases and J by 2 bases, with 13 bases between. The CDR3 bases are TGTGCCAGCAGTTACTCGCGTACTTGGGATAACACTGAAGCTTTCTTT. It yields the protein CASSYSRTWDNTEAFF.

The CDR3 DNA follows: TGTGCCAACAGAAAACAGGGAGGCACCGGGGAGCTGTTTTTT. It encodes CANRKQGGTGELFF. The gene calls are TRBV6-1 and TRBJ2-2; TRBD1 or TRBD2 may be the D gene (6 bases each). The CDR3 sequence is 14 residues long. The germline gives CDR1 MNHNS, CDR2 SASEGT. V lost 10 bases to trimming and J lost 4 bases, with 16 bases between them.

This chain connects TRBV27 to TRBJ2-2; D remains ambiguous. Germline V CDR1 and CDR2: MNHEY, SMNVEV (reference sequence). Trimming pared 2 bases from V and 6 bases from J, leaving 4 bases between. The CDR3 is made up of 12 amino acids. CDR3 in DNA: TGTGCCAGCAGTTTAGGTTCCGGGGAGCTGTTTTTT. It yields the protein CASSLGSGELFF.

This clonotype was picked up many times. The chain uses TRBV7-9 and TRBJ1-4; 9 nucleotides agree with TRBD1. The CDR3 contains 15 residues. Germline CDR1 and CDR2: SEHNR and FQNEAQ (reference sequence). V lost 4 bases and J lost 7; bases outside the gene matches: 7. CDR3 nucleotides: TGTGCCAGCAGCTCCTTGAGACAGGGGGGTGAAAAACTGTTTTTT. Its protein is CASSSLRQGGEKLFF. Based on the CDR3 plus reference TRBV7-9 and TRBJ1-4, the full variable domain is DTGVSQNPRHKITKRGQNVTFRCDPISEHNRLYWYRQTLGQGPEFLTYFQNEAQLEKSRLLSDRFSAERPKGSFSTLEIQRTEQGDSAMYLCASSSLRQGGEKLFFGSGTQLSVL.

This rearrangement joins TRBV12-3 or TRBV12-4 to TRBJ1-6; D gene unclear. CDR3 size: 16 residues. V lost 0 bases, J lost 6 bases, and 12 bases lay in between. This CDR3 is CASSLASVQINSPLHF. The CDR3, as DNA: TGTGCCAGCAGTTTAGCGAGTGTCCAGATTAATTCACCCCTCCACTTT.

This sequence joins TRBV6-5 and TRBJ1-2; 7 bases are a match to TRBD1. J lost 4 bases, V lost 6 bases, and 11 bases had no gene match. CDR3 length: 15 amino acids. Germline V lookup: CDR1 MNHEY, CDR2 SVGAGI. CDR3 coding DNA: TGTGCCAGCAGACCGGGACAGCGACCTTTCTATGGCTACACCTTC. Its translation: CASRPGQRPFYGYTF.

The gene calls are TRBV7-9 and TRBJ2-5, with D perhaps matching TRBD2 (5 bases). V shed 0 bases and J shed 5 bases, with 10 bases lying between them. Germline values: CDR1 SEHNR, CDR2 FQNEAQ (reference sequence). This CDR3 has 14 amino acids. The CDR3 reads CASSLARGLETQYF. CDR3 DNA: TGTGCCAGCAGCTTAGCCCGGGGTTTGGAGACCCAGTACTTC. The full variable domain, rest sourced from reference TRBV7-9 and TRBJ2-5, is DTGVSQNPRHKITKRGQNVTFRCDPISEHNRLYWYRQTLGQGPEFLTYFQNEAQLEKSRLLSDRFSAERPKGSFSTLEIQRTEQGDSAMYLCASSLARGLETQYFGPGTRLLVL.

In its sample, this clonotype was seen a few times. The chain links TRBV2 to TRBJ1-1; D uncertain. V was cut by 5 bases and J by 6 bases, with 10 bases left in between. CDR3 length: 12 residues. CDR1 is SNHLY and CDR2 is FYNNEI in the germline V gene. Here the CDR3 reads CASSNRVAEAFF. The CDR3 region has the DNA TGTGCCAGCAGTAACCGGGTGGCTGAAGCTTTCTTT.

CDR3 region: CASSESLHEQYV. CDR3 nucleotides: TGTGCCAGCAGTGAAAGTCTTCACGAGCAGTACGTC. The chain links TRBV2 to TRBJ2-7; D is ambiguous. Germline V gene sequence: CDR1 SNHLY, CDR2 FYNNEI. The V end lost 2 bases, the J end lost 5 bases, and 7 bases lay between the germline ends. The CDR3 runs to 12 residues.

The chain uses TRBV4-3 and TRBJ2-1, with TRBD2 matching over 7 bases. The CDR3 loop spans 16 amino acids. Per germline, CDR1 LGHNA and CDR2 YSLEER. The V and J ends lost 0 bases and 0 bases, in that order; junction bases with no gene match: 2. CDR3 sequence (DNA): TGCGCCAGCAGCCAAGAGGGGGGGAGCTCCTACAATGAGCAGTTCTTC. Protein sequence: CASSQEGGSSYNEQFF.

The chain links TRBV12-3 or TRBV12-4 to TRBJ2-1; 11 bases fit TRBD1. Losses at the gene ends were 6 bases for V and 9 bases for J; bases not matched to a gene: 10. This CDR3 is 15 amino acids long. The CDR3 region has the DNA TGTGCCAGCAGGATCTTGGGACAGGGGGGAAGTGAGCAGTTCTTC. It is translated as CASRILGQGGSEQFF.

The V call is TRBV6-1, the J call TRBJ2-7, with no clear D. V lost 6 bases to trimming and J lost 2 bases, with 5 bases between them. The CDR3 runs to 11 residues. The germline gives CDR1 MNHNS, CDR2 SASEGT. The CDR3 DNA sequence: TGTGCCAGCAGCACTACCTACGAGCAGTACGTC. It is translated as CASSTTYEQYV.

The chain joins TRBV16 to TRBJ2-4; D possibly corresponds to TRBD1 (5 bases). In germline, CDR1 is KGHSY, CDR2 FQNENV. This CDR3 region has 16 residues. Trimming left V 1 base short and J 0 bases short, with 10 bases between. DNA for the CDR3: TGTGCCAGCAGCCAATGGACAACCCTAGCCAAAAACATTCAGTACTTC. Translation: CASSQWTTLAKNIQYF.

V and J are TRBV10-3 and TRBJ2-3; weak D call: TRBD1 (6 bases). Germline V gives CDR1 ENHRY, CDR2 SYGVKD. The V gene lost 1 base and the J gene lost 7 bases, with 18 bases spanning the gap. The length of the CDR3 is 16 residues. The DNA of the CDR3 is TGTGCCATCAGTGAGTTTCATGGCAGGGGTTGGAATACGCAGTATTTT. Translated: CAISEFHGRGWNTQYF.

The table lists this clonotype with a few counts. The CDR3 DNA sequence: TGTGCCAGCACTAGGACAGGGGATATCGGAAACACCATATATTTT. Protein: CASTRTGDIGNTIYF. This rearrangement joins TRBV6-6 to TRBJ1-3; 9 bases fit TRBD1. Germline trimming cut 7 bases from V and 4 bases from J; bases unmatched to any gene: 8. CDR3 length: 15 residues. From germline, CDR1 is MNHNY and CDR2 SVGAGI (reference sequence).